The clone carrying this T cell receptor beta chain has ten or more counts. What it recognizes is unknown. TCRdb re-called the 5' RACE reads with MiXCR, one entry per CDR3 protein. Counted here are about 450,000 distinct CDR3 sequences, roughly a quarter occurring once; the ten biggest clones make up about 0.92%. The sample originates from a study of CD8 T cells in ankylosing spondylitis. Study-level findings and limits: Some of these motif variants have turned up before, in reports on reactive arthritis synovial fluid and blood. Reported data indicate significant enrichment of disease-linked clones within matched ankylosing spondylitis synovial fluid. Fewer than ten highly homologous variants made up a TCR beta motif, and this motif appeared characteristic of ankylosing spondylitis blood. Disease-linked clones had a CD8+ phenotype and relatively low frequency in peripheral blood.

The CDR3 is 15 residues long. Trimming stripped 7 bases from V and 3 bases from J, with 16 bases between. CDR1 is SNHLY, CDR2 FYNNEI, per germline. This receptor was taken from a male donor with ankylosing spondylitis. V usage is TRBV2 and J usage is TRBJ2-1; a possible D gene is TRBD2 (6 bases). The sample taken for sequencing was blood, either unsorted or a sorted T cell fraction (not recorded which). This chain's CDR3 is CASIQPLANYNEQFF. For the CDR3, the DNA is TGTGCCAGCATTCAGCCTCTAGCGAACTACAATGAGCAGTTCTTC. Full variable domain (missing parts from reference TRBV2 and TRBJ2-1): EPEVTQTPSHQVTQMGQEVILRCVPISNHLYFYWYRQILGQKVEFLVSFYNNEISEKSEIFDDQFSVERPDGSNFTLKIRSTKLEDSAMYFCASIQPLANYNEQFFGPGTRLTVL.